This T cell receptor beta chain was obtained from a study of shared clonotypes between healthy human individuals. Study-level findings and limits: Shared clonotypes: about 4.6% naive CD4, about 4% naive CD8, less than 2.5% memory CD4, about 0.4% memory CD8. Only blood underwent sampling, and tissue repertoires likely differ.

Germline assignment: CDR1 PRHDT and CDR2 FYEKMQ (reference sequence). V lost 3 bases and J 0 bases, leaving 8 bases between the germline ends. The CDR3 contains 14 residues. Only CD45RO-negative cells positively selected for CCR7 counted as naive CD8 cells, so terminally differentiated effector memory CD45RA+ cells were excluded. Remarks on this clone: The antigen remains unidentified. Other DNA sequences in this specimen translate into the identical CDR3.

Deep-level settings were used for running the assay. Libraries were prepared by immunoSEQ multiplex PCR; TCRdb keeps only in-frame clonotypes and omits some of them. Here the sample spans about 680,000 clones, about 91% being singletons. The sequence came from a man aged 25 to 40 in good health. The source material was naive CD8+ T cells sorted from blood. The chain combines TRBV13 with TRBJ1-2, with D perhaps matching TRBD1 (5 bases). The CDR3 here is CASSFGGSNYGYTF. CDR3 DNA: TGTGCCAGCAGCTTTGGGGGTTCTAACTATGGCTACACCTTC.